This T cell receptor (beta chain) appears in the sequencing data of a study of OX40 agonist ivuxolimab in advanced cancers. Study-level information: At doses from 0.01 to 10 mg/kg, patients were given intravenous ivuxolimab every 2 weeks.

Study-level findings and limits: On average, CD8+ T cells had more expanded clones than CD4+. A proportion of nonresponders additionally exhibited low normalized T-cell clonal expansion.

CDR3 size: 12 residues. V lost 5 bases, J lost 2 bases, and 5 bases lay in between. The germline V gene has CDR1 SGHVS and CDR2 FNYEAQ. With regard to this clone: Its antigen is currently unknown.

Repertoires were generated with immunoSEQ multiplex PCR, while TCRdb's copy carries only in-frame clones and drops some. The sample has around 45,000 clones; around nine tenths are singletons. This chain connects TRBV7-6 to TRBJ2-3; D is unresolved. The receptor was isolated from an adult with an advanced solid tumor such as melanoma, head and neck, liver or kidney cancer. The sequencing here drew on CD4+ or CD8+ T cells sorted from blood, taken in a trial of the OX40 agonist ivuxolimab. The DNA for the CDR3 is TGTGCCAGCAGCCAACTCACAGATACGCAGTATTTT. This sequence encodes CASSQLTDTQYF. The full variable domain, with the rest looked up from reference TRBV7-6 and TRBJ2-3, is GAGVSQSPRYKVTKRGQDVALRCDPISGHVSLYWYRQALGQGPEFLTYFNYEAQQDKSGLPNDRFSAERPEGSISTLTIQRTEQRDSAMYRCASSQLTDTQYFGPGTRLTVL.